A selection of T cell receptor beta chains follows, all from one sample in a study of glioma-infiltrating T cells after dendritic cell vaccination. TCRdb's copy holds only in-frame clones and misses some; the assay was immunoSEQ multiplex PCR. The top ten clones hold approximately 2% of a sample with some 90,000 clones, roughly 77% of them seen once. The sequencing used blood, collected after dendritic cell vaccination. These receptors came from a human donor with glioblastoma. The CDR3 runs from the conserved cysteine through the conserved F or W. The D gene is left open where the match is weak. Clone size is shown for a subset of rows, as once, few, many or a class of expanded clone.

-,TRBV7-3,-,TRBJ1-1,CASSPIRGGEAFF,TGTGCCAGCAGCCCCATCAGAGGGGGTGAAGCTTTCTTT
-,TRBV6-5,-,TRBJ2-2,CASSLRAGELFF,TGTGCCAGCAGTCTCAGGGCCGGGGAGCTGTTTTTT
-,TRBV7-8,TRBD1,TRBJ1-5,CASTLRTGGQPQHF,TGTGCCAGCACCCTCCGGACAGGGGGCCAGCCCCAGCATTTT
-,TRBV18,-,TRBJ2-3,CASSPAGGSTDTQYF,TGTGCCAGCTCACCCGCAGGGGGGAGCACAGATACGCAGTATTTT
-,TRBV9,-,TRBJ1-3,CASSVAGQQTGNTIYF,TGTGCCAGCAGCGTTGCCGGACAGCAGACTGGAAACACCATATATTTT
-,TRBV30,TRBD2,TRBJ2-3,CAWRRGASSDTQYF,TGTGCCTGGAGGCGGGGGGCCTCATCAGATACGCAGTATTTT
-,TRBV10-3,-,TRBJ1-4,CAISASGSEEKLFF,TGTGCCATCAGTGCATCGGGTTCTGAAGAAAAACTGTTTTTT
-,TRBV28,-,TRBJ2-6,CASSSPGTAGANVLTF,TGTGCCAGCAGTTCCCCGGGTACGGCCGGGGCCAACGTCCTGACTTTC
few,TRBV6-6,-,TRBJ1-1,CASSWGQTEAFF,TGTGCCAGCAGTTGGGGGCAGACTGAAGCTTTCTTT
-,TRBV2,-,TRBJ2-1,CASKRVRAINEQFF,TGTGCCAGCAAGAGGGTAAGGGCGATCAATGAGCAGTTCTTC
-,TRBV19,-,TRBJ1-3,CASRPDSSGNTIYF,TGTGCCAGTAGACCGGACAGCTCTGGAAACACCATATATTTT
few,TRBV18,-,TRBJ1-4,CASSSLPPTNEKLFF,TGTGCCAGCTCTTCTCTCCCCCCAACTAATGAAAAACTGTTTTTT
-,TRBV25-1,TRBD2,TRBJ2-5,CASRRGGQETQYF,TGTGCCAGCAGGCGGGGGGGACAAGAGACCCAGTACTTC
-,TRBV6-5,-,TRBJ1-6,CASCARGDSPLHF,TGTGCCAGCTGTGCTCGGGGGGATTCACCCCTCCACTTT
-,TRBV6-1,TRBD2,TRBJ2-1,CASSEALSGRGEEQFF,TGTGCCAGCAGTGAAGCCCTTAGTGGACGGGGGGAAGAGCAGTTCTTC
-,TRBV11-2,-,TRBJ1-1,CASSSRGGEVAEAFF,TGTGCCAGCAGCTCTCGGGGAGGGGAAGTCGCTGAAGCTTTCTTT
few,TRBV27,-,TRBJ1-4,CASSFGQTNEKLFF,TGTGCCAGCAGTTTTGGGCAGACAAATGAAAAACTGTTTTTT
-,TRBV19,-,TRBJ2-7,CASKRGDEQYF,TGTGCCAGTAAAAGGGGTGACGAGCAGTACTTC
-,TRBV6-5,TRBD1,TRBJ1-2,CASSVTGGAGYTF,TGTGCCAGCAGTGTGACAGGGGGCGCTGGCTACACCTTC
few,TRBV19,-,TRBJ2-1,CATGYNEQFF,TGTGCCACCGGTTACAATGAGCAGTTCTTC
-,TRBV9,-,TRBJ1-1,CASSVQGKNTEAFF,TGTGCCAGCAGCGTACAGGGGAAGAACACTGAAGCTTTCTTT
-,TRBV6-5,TRBD1,TRBJ1-1,CASVPPNRGTEAFF,TGTGCCAGCGTCCCACCCAACAGGGGAACTGAAGCTTTCTTT
-,TRBV18,TRBD2,TRBJ2-2,CASSPPLAGDTGELFF,TGTGCCAGCTCACCACCCCTAGCGGGAGACACCGGGGAGCTGTTTTTT
-,TRBV2,TRBD2,TRBJ2-2,CASTGAGGPTGELFF,TGTGCCAGCACTGGAGCGGGGGGGCCTACCGGGGAGCTGTTTTTT
-,TRBV9,TRBD2,TRBJ2-5,CASSAGGQETQYF,TGTGCCAGCAGCGCGGGGGGGCAAGAGACCCAGTACTTC
-,TRBV2,-,TRBJ1-5,CASIRDSNQPQHF,TGTGCCAGCATAAGAGATAGCAATCAGCCCCAGCATTTT
-,TRBV5-1,-,TRBJ2-3,CASSYPAPRVDTQYF,TGCGCCAGCAGCTACCCGGCCCCGCGGGTGGATACGCAGTATTTT
few,TRBV2,-,TRBJ1-5,CASNQNSNQPQHF,TGTGCCAGCAATCAGAATAGCAATCAGCCCCAGCATTTT
-,TRBV6-6,-,TRBJ1-2,CASSYSGAPGSGYTF,TGTGCCAGCAGTTACTCCGGCGCTCCGGGTTCGGGCTACACCTTC
-,TRBV2,-,TRBJ1-2,CASRSGYGYTF,TGTGCCAGCAGATCAGGCTATGGCTACACCTTC
-,TRBV10-3,TRBD1,TRBJ1-1,CAIAGTGNTEAFF,TGTGCCATAGCCGGGACAGGGAACACTGAAGCTTTCTTT
-,TRBV29-1,-,TRBJ2-7,CSVERSYEQYF,TGCAGCGTTGAAAGGAGCTACGAGCAGTACTTC
-,TRBV7-8,-,TRBJ1-1,CASSAELNTEAFF,TGTGCCAGCAGTGCCGAACTAAACACTGAAGCTTTCTTT
-,TRBV30,-,TRBJ1-1,CAWSTGKDTEAFF,TGTGCCTGGAGTACAGGGAAGGACACTGAAGCTTTCTTT
-,TRBV5-6,TRBD1,TRBJ1-2,CASSLMSAGQGIYGYTF,TGTGCCAGCAGCTTAATGTCAGCTGGACAGGGGATTTATGGCTACACCTTC